These T cell receptor beta chains were read from a single sample in a study of cytomegalovirus exposure and HLA in healthy donors. Method: immunoSEQ multiplex PCR; TCRdb's copy keeps in-frame clones and lacks some. The sample gives 140,000 to 150,000 clones, about 87% of which show up once; roughly 4.5% is in the top ten. The sample consisted of PBMCs. These receptors originate from a man in his late teens or twenties in good health and CMV-seropositive. Each CDR3 is given with its conserved first and last residue. A D gene is named only where the DNA matches it firmly. Part of the rows lack a size; the others show once, few, many or a class for expanded clones.

size	V	D	J	DNA	CDR3
once	TRBV5-1	-	TRBJ2-5	TGCGCCAGCAGCTTGGATTCGGAGACCCAGTACTTC	CASSLDSETQYF
-	TRBV29-1	TRBD1	TRBJ1-1	TGCAGCGTTAATCCAGGGGGGACTGAAGCTTTCTTT	CSVNPGGTEAFF
-	TRBV5-4	-	TRBJ1-1	TGTGCCAGCAGCTCCACCGGGGGGCACACCAAGGGAGGGGACACTGAAGCTTTCTTT	CASSSTGGHTKGGDTEAFF
-	TRBV7-8	TRBD1	TRBJ1-2	TGTGCCAGCAGCCCGGACAGGGTCCCTTATGGCTACACCTTC	CASSPDRVPYGYTF
-	TRBV6-1	TRBD2	TRBJ2-7	TGTGCCAGCAGTGAAGCTAGCGGGGGCTCCTACGAGCAGTACTTC	CASSEASGGSYEQYF
-	TRBV27	TRBD2	TRBJ2-5	TGTGCCAGCAGCCTGGGAGCGGGGGAAGAGACCCAGTACTTC	CASSLGAGEETQYF
once	TRBV2	-	TRBJ2-1	TGTGCCAGCAGTGAAAGTCCTATTCTTGAGCAGTTCTTC	CASSESPILEQFF
-	TRBV6-5	TRBD1	TRBJ1-5	TGTGCCAGCAGTTACCTGACAGGGGGCAATCAGCCCCAGCATTTT	CASSYLTGGNQPQHF
-	TRBV30	TRBD2	TRBJ2-1	TGTGCCTGGAGTAGGCTAGCGGGGGGTGGTGAGCAGTTCTTC	CAWSRLAGGGEQFF
-	TRBV5-1	-	TRBJ1-2	TGCGCCAGCAGCGCGATCGCGAGGGATGGCTACACCTTC	CASSAIARDGYTF